One sample yielded the 16 T cell receptor beta chains listed below, sequenced in a study of blood T cells in healthy people across ages. Using a J-beta primer mix together with a sample-barcoded 5' primer, a second PCR was run for about 6 to 11 cycles. TCRdb re-called the 5' RACE reads with MiXCR, one entry per CDR3 protein. Here the sample spans around 1.5 million distinct CDR3 sequences, around 59% being singletons. The sequenced material came from blood. These TCRs come from a young man in good health.

The rearrangement uses TRBV20-1 and TRBJ1-6; 7 nucleotides line up with TRBD1. Trimming took 6 bases from V and 3 from J; bases not matched to a gene: 5. CDR1 is DFQATT, CDR2 SNEGSKA, per germline (reference sequence). CDR3 size: 14 residues. CDR3 protein: CSAPRQGYNSPLHF. The CDR3 nucleotides read TGCAGTGCGCCGCGACAGGGCTATAATTCACCCCTCCACTTT.

This chain links TRBV15 with TRBJ2-1; 8 bases align to TRBD2. The CDR3 sequence is 13 residues long. The germline CDR1 and CDR2 sequences are LNHNV and YYDKDF (reference sequence). Trimming cost V 7 bases and J 6 bases; bases outside gene matches: 5. The CDR3 coding sequence is TGTGCCACCAATCTAGCGGGTTTCAATGAGCAGTTCTTC. Protein product: CATNLAGFNEQFF.

The V and J genes are TRBV7-9 and TRBJ1-2; D remains ambiguous. Germline V gene lookup returns CDR1 SEHNR and CDR2 FQNEAQ (reference sequence). Between the trimmed V and J ends, which lost 1 base and 3 bases, there was a span of 15 bases. CDR3 length equals 16 residues. The CDR3 region is CASSLGQISGHYGYTF. For the CDR3, the DNA is TGTGCCAGCAGCTTAGGGCAGATTTCTGGTCACTATGGCTACACCTTC.

DNA of the CDR3: TGTGCCAGCAGCTTAGCCGGCGGGACAGGGGGTACCTACGAGCAGTACTTC. This gives the protein CASSLAGGTGGTYEQYF. This chain links TRBV7-2 with TRBJ2-7, with 11 nucleotides matching TRBD1. Germline CDR1 reads SGHTA; CDR2 reads FQGNSA. The CDR3 is 17 residues long. The V and J ends lost 0 bases and 2 bases, in that order; junction bases with no gene match: 6.

The chain employs TRBV27 and TRBJ2-7; 7 positions match TRBD1. V lost 6 bases, J lost 4 bases, and 9 bases stayed unmatched. The CDR3 has 14 residues. Germline V gene sequence: CDR1 MNHEY, CDR2 SMNVEV (reference sequence). The CDR3 is CASSLAGTEYEQYF. CDR3 DNA sequence: TGTGCCAGCAGCTTAGCCGGGACAGAATACGAGCAGTACTTC.

V is TRBV9 and J is TRBJ2-3; no definite D call. CDR1 is SGDLS, CDR2 YYNGEE, per germline. V was pared by 0 bases and J by 3 bases, with 14 bases between. The CDR3 totals 16 residues. For the CDR3, the DNA is TGTGCCAGCAGCGTAGGAATCTCGGGCACAACAGATACGCAGTATTTT. Translated: CASSVGISGTTDTQYF.

J is TRBJ2-7 and V is TRBV6-6; the match to TRBD1 covers 9 bases. The CDR3 runs to 14 residues. Germline CDR1 is MNHNY and CDR2 is SVGAGI (reference sequence). With 5 bases clipped from V and 5 bases from J, the junction kept 7 bases outside the gene matches. The chain's CDR3 is CASSPGTGFDEQYF. CDR3 sequence (DNA): TGTGCCAGCAGTCCCGGGACAGGGTTCGACGAGCAGTACTTC.

The rearrangement joins TRBV6-1 to TRBJ1-1; no reliable D call. Deletions cut 7 bases from V and 8 bases from J, with 17 bases between. Germline values: CDR1 MNHNS, CDR2 SASEGT. This CDR3 is built from 13 residues. The chain's CDR3 is CASTDPSEKEAFF. The CDR3 bases are TGTGCCAGCACGGATCCTAGCGAAAAGGAAGCTTTCTTT.

The genes are TRBV3-1 and TRBJ1-5; D not resolved. In germline, CDR1 is LGHDT, CDR2 YNNKEL (reference sequence). The CDR3 extends over 15 amino acids. Trimming left V 0 bases short and J 0 bases short, with 6 bases between. The CDR3 nucleotides are TGTGCCAGCAGCCAAGACGTCTATAGCAATCAGCCCCAGCATTTT. It translates to CASSQDVYSNQPQHF.

The gene calls are TRBV7-9 and TRBJ2-1; D possibly corresponds to TRBD2 (6 bases). The length of the CDR3 is 13 residues. CDR1 and CDR2 (germline): SEHNR, FQNEAQ (reference sequence). Trimming pared 5 bases from V and 7 bases from J, leaving 12 bases between. CDR3 sequence: CASSPPEGNEQFF. The CDR3 nucleotides are TGTGCCAGCAGCCCACCGGAGGGGAATGAGCAGTTCTTC.

The chain has TRBV20-1 and TRBJ2-7; the D gene is possibly TRBD2 (6 bases). V shed 5 bases and J shed 3 bases, with 17 bases lying between them. Germline V gene lookup returns CDR1 DFQATT and CDR2 SNEGSKA (reference sequence). The CDR3 runs to 14 residues. This CDR3 is CSAASDRGIYEQYF. The CDR3, as DNA: TGCAGTGCTGCCTCGGACCGGGGGATCTACGAGCAGTACTTC.

Only one count was recorded for this clonotype. A read error may account for a junction end that differs from germline. The chain joins TRBV29-1 to TRBJ2-5; 9 nucleotides line up with TRBD1. The CDR3 extends over 13 amino acids. Germline-derived CDR1 and CDR2 are SQVTM and ANQGSEA. Here the CDR3 DNA reads TGCAGCGTTGAGACAGGGGGGCCAGAGGCCCAGTACTTC. This encodes CSVETGGPEAQYF.

The chain has TRBV7-9 and TRBJ2-3; tentatively, D is TRBD2 (5 bases). The CDR3 is made up of 15 amino acids. The germline CDR1 and CDR2 sequences are SEHNR and FQNEAQ (reference sequence). The ends were cut back, 2 bases at V and 2 bases at J, with 11 bases in the middle. CDR3 residues: CASSLTRSPTDTQYF. In DNA, the CDR3 is TGTGCCAGCAGCTTAACTAGATCTCCCACAGATACGCAGTATTTT.

The chain uses TRBV29-1 and TRBJ2-4, with 7 bases fitting TRBD2. Germline-derived CDR1 and CDR2 are SQVTM and ANQGSEA. Trimming cost V 4 bases and J 15 bases; bases outside gene matches: 12. This CDR3 has 12 residues. The CDR3 nucleotides are TGCAGCGTTGTCGCGGGGGTGGGGTTTTCGTACTTC. This encodes CSVVAGVGFSYF. The full variable domain, its missing parts supplied by reference TRBV29-1 and TRBJ2-4, is SAVISQKPSRDICQRGTSLTIQCQVDSQVTMMFWYRQQPGQSLTLIATANQGSEATYESGFVIDKFPISRPNLTFSTLTVSNMSPEDSSIYLCSVVAGVGFSYFGAGTRLSVL.

This clonotype was seen only a few times. V gene TRBV2 combines with J gene TRBJ2-3; 10 positions agree with TRBD2. With 9 bases clipped from V and 4 bases from J, the junction kept 1 base outside the gene matches. CDR3 length: 12 amino acids. Germline-derived CDR1 and CDR2 are SNHLY and FYNNEI. The CDR3 protein is CASGLAADTQYF. The CDR3 coding sequence is TGTGCCAGTGGACTAGCGGCAGATACGCAGTATTTT.

The gene calls are TRBV29-1 and TRBJ2-4; D ambiguous. The DNA end favors TRBJ2-5, so the J call may be wrong. CDR1 is SQVTM, CDR2 ANQGSEA, per germline. The CDR3 sequence is 15 residues long. The CDR3 DNA is TGCAGCGTTGACCGGGTTAGTACGCCTCAAGAGACCCAGTACTTC. Protein: CSVDRVSTPQETQYF.